A single sample gave rise to the 30 T cell receptor beta chains below, sequenced in a study of neurological immune-mediated disorders. TCRdb reprocessed the 5' RACE reads with MiXCR, giving one entry per CDR3 protein. This table holds 55,000 to 75,000 distinct CDR3 sequences, over 2% found once. The sequenced sample consisted of PBMCs. These receptors were collected from a man aged 50 or older with multiple sclerosis.

Many counts were recorded for this clonotype. This chain connects TRBV5-1 to TRBJ2-7; perhaps TRBD1 as D (5 bases). This CDR3 is 14 amino acids long. Per germline, CDR1 SGHRS and CDR2 YFSETQ. V was trimmed by 1 base and J by 1 base, leaving 9 bases between them. The CDR3 nucleotides read TGCGCCAGCAGCTTGACCGCAGGGTCCTACGAGCAGTACTTC. It encodes CASSLTAGSYEQYF.

This clonotype was counted many times. The J gene is TRBJ1-4, the V gene TRBV20-1, with D unresolved. The CDR3 runs 15 residues. CDR1 is DFQATT and CDR2 is SNEGSKA in the germline V gene (reference sequence). V was trimmed by 5 bases and J by 0 bases, leaving 13 bases between them. The CDR3 reads CSASRTVATNEKLFF. In nucleotides, the CDR3 is TGCAGTGCTTCGAGGACGGTTGCAACTAATGAAAAACTGTTTTTT.

As to this clonotype: This may be a read error, as it is one base from a much larger clone. The chain employs TRBV25-1 and TRBJ2-1; D unresolved. Germline assignment: CDR1 MGHDK and CDR2 SYGVNS. CDR3 length: 14 amino acids. The ends were cut back, 4 bases at V and 8 bases at J, with 15 bases in the middle. The chain's CDR3 is CASSGLKGRDEQFF. The CDR3 DNA is TGTGCCAGCAGTGGTCTGAAGGGTAGGGATGAGCAGTTCTTC.

This clonotype was detected ten times or more. V usage is TRBV7-9 and J usage is TRBJ2-1, with 7 positions matching TRBD1. V lost 5 bases, J lost 7 bases, and 5 bases stayed unmatched. CDR1 is SEHNR, CDR2 FQNEAQ, per germline (reference sequence). This CDR3 spans 13 amino acids. DNA of the CDR3: TGTGCCAGCAGCCTCCGGGACAGAAATGAGCAGTTCTTC. It is translated as CASSLRDRNEQFF.

The sample holds many counts of this clonotype. The chain employs TRBV5-1 and TRBJ2-1, with D possibly matching TRBD2 (5 bases). Germline V CDR1 and CDR2: SGHRS, YFSETQ. Trimming left V 5 bases short and J 8 bases short, with 14 bases between. The CDR3 covers 13 residues. The CDR3 sequence is CASRIAGADEQFF. In DNA form, the CDR3 reads TGCGCCAGCAGGATCGCGGGTGCGGATGAGCAGTTCTTC.

This clonotype was detected many times. The rearrangement uses TRBV4-3 and TRBJ2-7, with unresolved D. CDR3 length equals 13 residues. Germline V CDR1 and CDR2: LGHNA, YSLEER. Trimming took off 5 bases at V and 1 base at J, with 9 bases between the two ends. DNA for the CDR3: TGCGCCAGCAGCGAAAGGGTTTCCTACGAGCAGTACTTC. It is translated as CASSERVSYEQYF.

This clonotype was seen ten or more times. The J gene is TRBJ2-2, the V gene TRBV6-2 or TRBV6-3; D is tentatively TRBD1 or TRBD2 (5 bases each). Germline lookup yields CDR1 MNHEY and CDR2 SVGEGT. Deletions cut 0 bases from V and 8 bases from J, with 13 bases between. The CDR3 extends over 15 amino acids. In DNA form, the CDR3 reads TGTGCCAGCAGTTACTCGAGAGGGGTAGTAGGGGAGCTGTTTTTT. Encoded protein: CASSYSRGVVGELFF.

This clonotype was picked up many times. This chain joins TRBV9 and TRBJ2-5, with D perhaps given as TRBD1 or TRBD2 (8 bases each). Trimming removed 3 bases from V and 7 bases from J, with 19 bases in between. CDR3 length: 15 amino acids. Germline loops: CDR1 SGDLS, CDR2 YYNGEE. The CDR3 protein is CASSAGGDRLPTQYF. The CDR3 DNA reads TGTGCCAGCAGCGCGGGAGGGGACAGGCTGCCGACCCAGTACTTC.

There are many counts of this clonotype. This sequence joins TRBV6-5 and TRBJ1-4; possible D gene TRBD1, 6 bases. V was clipped by 2 bases and J by 8 bases, with 12 bases between them. Germline values: CDR1 MNHEY, CDR2 SVGAGI. The CDR3 loop spans 14 amino acids. CDR3 loop: CASSYGGLREKLFF. In DNA form, the CDR3 reads TGTGCCAGCAGTTACGGGGGGCTGAGAGAAAAACTGTTTTTT.

This clonotype has at least ten counts. V usage is TRBV5-6 and J usage is TRBJ2-3; TRBD1 or TRBD2 may be the D gene (5 bases each). The V end lost 6 bases, the J end lost 9 bases, and 17 bases lay between the germline ends. The length of the CDR3 is 13 residues. Germline V lookup: CDR1 SGHDT, CDR2 YYEEEE. CDR3 sequence reads: CASNPRGPSTQYF. CDR3 nucleotide sequence: TGTGCCAGCAACCCAAGGGGACCTAGCACGCAGTATTTT.

There are a few counts of this clonotype. This may stem from a read error, because a much larger clone lies one nucleotide away. This chain uses TRBV2 with TRBJ2-1; TRBD1 matches 9 bases. V was pared by 8 bases and J by 7 bases, with 3 bases of the junction left unmatched. CDR1 is SNHLY and CDR2 is FYNNEI in the germline V gene. The length of the CDR3 is 12 residues. The CDR3 DNA follows: TGTGCCAGCCACAGGGGGCGGAATGAGCAGTTCTTC. It translates to CASHRGRNEQFF.

In its sample, this clonotype was seen many times. The chain combines TRBV10-2 with TRBJ2-7, with 14 bases aligning to TRBD2. Unmatched junction bases numbered 5, after V lost 5 bases and J lost 5 bases. The CDR3 runs 15 residues. CDR1 and CDR2 (germline): WSHSY, SAAADI. CDR3 DNA: TGCGCCAGCAGTCTGACTAGCGGGGGGGCCGACGAGCAGTACTTC. Its translation is CASSLTSGGADEQYF.

This clonotype was observed many times. This chain joins TRBV18 and TRBJ1-4, with D uncertain. V lost 5 bases to trimming and J lost 0 bases, with 10 bases between them. The CDR3 has 15 amino acids. Germline assignment: CDR1 KGHSH and CDR2 LQKENI. CDR3 DNA sequence: TGTGCCAGCTCATACAGCGGGGCAACTAATGAAAAACTGTTTTTT. This sequence encodes CASSYSGATNEKLFF.

This clonotype appeared many times. This chain joins TRBV5-1 and TRBJ2-7; D is tentatively TRBD1 or TRBD2 (5 bases each). Deletions cut 0 bases from V and 2 bases from J, with 15 bases between. This CDR3 has 16 residues. Germline loops: CDR1 SGHRS, CDR2 YFSETQ. In DNA, the CDR3 is TGCGCCAGCAGCTTGGGGGGAACCTCGGGGCCCTACGAGCAGTACTTC. Its translation: CASSLGGTSGPYEQYF.

This clonotype appeared many times. The chain recombines TRBV7-2 with TRBJ2-1; 16 bases fit TRBD2. CDR3 length: 19 residues. Germline V gene sequence: CDR1 SGHTA, CDR2 FQGNSA. V lost 0 bases and J lost 7; bases outside the gene matches: 9. The DNA of the CDR3 is TGTGCCAGCAGCTTAGCCTCCGGGACTAGCGGGGGGGCGATAAATGAGCAGTTCTTC. It is translated as CASSLASGTSGGAINEQFF.

This clonotype came up many times. This chain connects TRBV5-4 to TRBJ2-5; possible D gene TRBD1, 5 bases. Per germline, CDR1 SGHNT and CDR2 YYREEE (reference sequence). V gave up 4 bases and J gave up 5 bases, with 18 bases separating them. The CDR3 contains 15 residues. The CDR3 DNA follows: TGTGCCAGCAGCAAGCTTGACAGCTCGTCGGAGACCCAGTACTTC. Translating gives CASSKLDSSSETQYF.

This clonotype was picked up many times. The chain uses TRBV20-1 and TRBJ2-6; 8 nucleotides agree with TRBD1. The germline V gene has CDR1 DFQATT and CDR2 SNEGSKA (reference sequence). V trimming: 5 bases; J trimming: 4 bases; junction bases outside the gene matches: 7. This CDR3 region has 15 residues. The CDR3 bases are TGCAGTGCTCGTCGACAGGGGCACGGGGCCAACGTCCTGACTTTC. This translates into CSARRQGHGANVLTF.

This clonotype was seen repeatedly, ten times or more. V and J are TRBV20-1 and TRBJ2-7; either TRBD1 or TRBD2 may fit D (6 bases each). The germline gives CDR1 DFQATT, CDR2 SNEGSKA (reference sequence). Trimming left V 4 bases short and J 5 bases short, with 15 bases between. This CDR3 spans 13 amino acids. The CDR3 loop reads CSATRGAGDEQYF. In DNA form, the CDR3 reads TGCAGTGCTACGAGGGGGGCAGGTGACGAGCAGTACTTC.

This clonotype was seen a few times. The V call is TRBV10-1, the J call TRBJ2-1; 8 bases match TRBD1. Germline CDR1 WNHNN, CDR2 SYGVQD (reference sequence). The junction had 5 bases not matched to a gene; V was cut back by 7 bases and J by 0 bases. This CDR3 region has 15 residues. CDR3: CASKPDRGSYNEQFF. The CDR3 nucleotides read TGCGCCAGCAAACCCGACAGGGGCTCCTACAATGAGCAGTTCTTC.

This clonotype occurred many times. This chain joins TRBV7-2 and TRBJ2-7; TRBD1 or TRBD2 may be the D gene (6 bases each). Germline lookup yields CDR1 SGHTA and CDR2 FQGNSA. The V and J ends lost 5 bases and 1 base respectively, with 15 bases between them. The length of the CDR3 is 15 residues. The chain's CDR3 is CASSELRGASYEQYF. Here the CDR3 DNA reads TGTGCCAGCAGCGAACTAAGGGGGGCTTCCTACGAGCAGTACTTC.

This clonotype was recorded at least ten times. The chain has TRBV12-3 or TRBV12-4 and TRBJ1-2; D remains ambiguous. Trimming took 3 bases from V and 4 from J, leaving 6 bases between them. The CDR3 covers 12 residues. CDR3 in amino acids: CASSLTPYGYTF. The DNA for the CDR3 is TGTGCCAGCAGTTTGACACCCTATGGCTACACCTTC.

The sample holds many counts of this clonotype. One base away lies a much larger clone, so this may be a sequencing read error. The chain links TRBV3-1 to TRBJ2-7; D unclear. Germline CDR1 reads LGHDT; CDR2 reads YNNKEL (reference sequence). V lost 2 bases, J lost 7 bases, and 6 bases lay in between. The CDR3 has 11 amino acids. CDR3 amino acids: CASSQLGEQYF. The CDR3 DNA reads TGTGCCAGCAGCCAACTCGGGGAGCAGTACTTC.

This clonotype came up many times. This sequence joins TRBV6-2 or TRBV6-3 and TRBJ1-2; D might be TRBD1 (6 bases). CDR1 and CDR2 (germline): MNHEY, SVGEGT. The length of the CDR3 is 13 residues. The V end was cut by 7 bases, the J end by 5 bases, with 14 bases between. This CDR3 is CASTLTGGYGYTF. The CDR3 nucleotides read TGTGCCAGCACTCTGACAGGAGGGTATGGCTACACCTTC.

This clonotype was detected a few times. This rearrangement joins TRBV30 to TRBJ2-3; D may be TRBD1 or TRBD2 (5 bases each). From germline, CDR1 is GTSNPN and CDR2 SVGIG (reference sequence). Trimming cost V 5 bases and J 0 bases, with 15 bases left between them. The length of the CDR3 is 15 residues. This CDR3 reads CAWAGTYESTDTQYF. CDR3 nucleotide sequence: TGTGCCTGGGCCGGGACCTACGAAAGCACAGATACGCAGTATTTT.

This clonotype was observed many times. V usage is TRBV6-6 and J usage is TRBJ2-3, with D possibly being TRBD1 (6 bases). There are 13 residues in the CDR3. CDR1 MNHNY and CDR2 SVGAGI come from the germline V gene (reference sequence). Trimming shortened V by 5 bases and J by 6 bases, and 12 bases separated the two germline ends. The CDR3 here is CASSPQGEDTQYF. In nucleotides, the CDR3 is TGTGCCAGCAGTCCACAGGGTGAGGATACGCAGTATTTT.

At least ten counts were recorded for this clonotype. The rearrangement joins TRBV7-9 to TRBJ2-6; 11 bases are shared with TRBD1. V shed 4 bases, J shed 0 bases, and the junction held 11 bases outside the gene matches. This CDR3 has 20 amino acids. Germline CDR1 reads SEHNR; CDR2 reads FQNEAQ (reference sequence). The chain's CDR3 is CASSSRFRDRGFSGANVLTF. DNA of the CDR3: TGTGCCAGCAGCTCCAGATTCCGGGACAGGGGGTTCTCTGGGGCCAACGTCCTGACTTTC.

This clonotype was recorded at least ten times. CDR3 DNA sequence: TGTGCCAGCACCGCGGGGGACAGGGGGCCCATTAATTCACCCCTCCACTTT. It specifies CASTAGDRGPINSPLHF. This chain joins TRBV2 and TRBJ1-6, with 12 bases identical to TRBD1. Germline CDR1 SNHLY, CDR2 FYNNEI. J gave up 6 bases and V 7 bases, and 10 bases lay outside the gene matches. CDR3 length: 17 amino acids.

This clonotype occurred many times. V is TRBV10-3 and J is TRBJ2-2; D is possibly TRBD2 (5 bases). In germline, CDR1 is ENHRY, CDR2 SYGVKD. Deletions cut 9 bases from V and 6 bases from J, with 20 bases between. This CDR3 has 15 amino acids. CDR3 DNA sequence: TGTGCCATGCGGGCCAACCCAGGCAGGTCCGGGGAGCTGTTTTTT. Amino acids: CAMRANPGRSGELFF.

This clonotype has ten or more counts. The chain carries TRBV20-1 and TRBJ2-1; a weak D match, TRBD2 (5 bases). The CDR3 has 13 amino acids. Germline CDR1 and CDR2: DFQATT and SNEGSKA (reference sequence). Trimming shortened V by 3 bases and J by 0 bases, and 6 bases separated the two germline ends. The CDR3 sequence: CSARTTSYNEQFF. The CDR3 DNA is TGCAGTGCTAGGACTACCTCCTACAATGAGCAGTTCTTC.

At least ten counts were recorded for this clonotype. The chain carries TRBV20-1 and TRBJ2-3; 8 bases agree with TRBD1. In germline, CDR1 is DFQATT, CDR2 SNEGSKA (reference sequence). Trimming removed 4 bases from V and 6 bases from J; junction bases left unmatched: 9. This CDR3 is 14 amino acids long. The CDR3 loop is CSAIGQGSLDTQYF. The CDR3, as DNA: TGCAGTGCTATTGGACAGGGTTCTTTGGATACGCAGTATTTT.